The 30 T cell receptor beta chains reported below all come from one sample, sequenced in a study of T cell responses to AZD1222 COVID-19 vaccine. Data came from immunoSEQ multiplex PCR; TCRdb stores just in-frame clones and leaves some out. The sample lists 120,000 or so clones, around 80% seen once, with 4% to 5% in the top ten. The sequenced sample was peripheral blood, obtained on day 0 of AZD1222 vaccination. The receptor set was obtained from an adult in good health.

This chain joins TRBV28 and TRBJ1-3; no definite D call. This CDR3 contains 18 residues. V was clipped by 2 bases and J by 0 bases, with 17 bases between them. Germline CDR1 reads MDHEN; CDR2 reads SYDVKM. CDR3: CASSLIGVGRSSGNTIYF. In DNA form, the CDR3 reads TGTGCCAGCAGTTTAATAGGAGTCGGGCGTTCCTCTGGAAACACCATATATTTT.

The chain is built from TRBV19 and TRBJ1-4; D remains ambiguous. This CDR3 has 14 amino acids. Germline CDR1 reads LNHDA; CDR2 reads SQIVND (reference sequence). The V gene lost 9 bases and the J gene lost 6 bases, with 17 bases spanning the gap. The CDR3 coding sequence is TGTGCCAGGAGACCTCGGGTCACAGATGAAAAACTGTTTTTT. Translation gives CARRPRVTDEKLFF.

The J gene is TRBJ2-2, the V gene TRBV5-1; 9 nucleotides match TRBD1. V was clipped by 7 bases and J by 2 bases; unmatched bases: 9. Germline V gene lookup returns CDR1 SGHRS and CDR2 YFSETQ. The CDR3 sequence is 16 residues long. The chain's CDR3 is CASGPGQGINTGELFF. DNA for the CDR3: TGCGCCAGCGGACCGGGACAGGGAATAAACACCGGGGAGCTGTTTTTT.

The chain has TRBV19 and TRBJ2-3; 8 positions agree with TRBD1. This CDR3 is built from 15 residues. Germline lookup yields CDR1 LNHDA and CDR2 SQIVND (reference sequence). V was clipped by 5 bases and J by 4 bases; unmatched bases: 8. CDR3 region: CASSLGQVGADTQYF. CDR3 nucleotide sequence: TGTGCCAGTAGTCTGGGACAGGTCGGCGCAGATACGCAGTATTTT.

The J gene is TRBJ1-1, the V gene TRBV7-2; D call uncertain. CDR1 SGHTA and CDR2 FQGNSA come from the germline V gene. The CDR3 contains 14 residues. The V gene lost 3 bases and the J gene lost 4 bases, with 12 bases spanning the gap. The CDR3 is CASSFSQATTEAFF. CDR3 coding DNA: TGTGCCAGCAGCTTTAGTCAAGCTACCACTGAAGCTTTCTTT. Supplemented by reference TRBV7-2 and TRBJ1-1, the full variable domain reads GAGVSQSPSNKVTEKGKDVELRCDPISGHTALYWYRQSLGQGLEFLIYFQGNSAPDKSGLPSDRFSAERTGGSVSTLTIQRTQQEDSAVYLCASSFSQATTEAFFGQGTRLTVV.

J is TRBJ2-2 and V is TRBV6-5, with 8 bases fitting TRBD1. The J segment lost 3 bases and the V segment lost 2 bases, leaving 2 bases of the junction unmatched. Germline-derived CDR1 and CDR2 are MNHEY and SVGAGI. The CDR3 sequence is 15 residues long. In DNA form, the CDR3 reads TGTGCCAGCAGTTACGACAGGGGCTACACCGGGGAGCTGTTTTTT. This translates into CASSYDRGYTGELFF.

The J gene is TRBJ1-6, the V gene TRBV7-2, with D unresolved. This CDR3 spans 14 amino acids. Trimming took 6 bases from V and 4 from J, leaving 10 bases between them. Per germline, CDR1 SGHTA and CDR2 FQGNSA. DNA of the CDR3: TGTGCCAGCAGTTCAATAGGGTATAATTCACCCCTCCACTTT. It yields the protein CASSSIGYNSPLHF.

This sequence joins TRBV3-1 (or the pseudogene TRBV3-2) and TRBJ2-7; TRBD1 might be the D (5 bases). V was trimmed by 5 bases and J by 0 bases, leaving 14 bases between them. Germline-derived CDR1 and CDR2 are LGHDT and YNNKEL (reference sequence). The CDR3 sequence is 15 residues long. CDR3 nucleotide sequence: TGTGCCAGCAGCTCCCGGACAAGTTACTCCTACGAGCAGTACTTC. As protein: CASSSRTSYSYEQYF.

Only a few counts were recorded for this clone. The chain couples TRBV27 to TRBJ1-1, with TRBD1 as a possible D gene (5 bases). Germline V CDR1 and CDR2: MNHEY, SMNVEV (reference sequence). This CDR3 is 14 amino acids long. Trimming shortened V by 2 bases and J by 4 bases, and 11 bases separated the two germline ends. The CDR3: CASSLGGWVTEAFF. CDR3 in DNA: TGTGCCAGCAGTTTAGGGGGATGGGTCACTGAAGCTTTCTTT.

As to this clone: The sample holds other DNA sequences that translate to the same CDR3. The V gene is TRBV5-5, the J gene TRBJ1-1, with 8 nucleotides matching TRBD1. V was pared by 4 bases and J by 5 bases, with 7 bases of the junction left unmatched. Germline V lookup: CDR1 SGHKS, CDR2 YYEKEE (reference sequence). The CDR3 runs 14 residues. Written as DNA, the CDR3 is TGTGCCAGCAGCCTAGGACAGGGTGCAACTGAAGCTTTCTTT. Protein product: CASSLGQGATEAFF.

In its sample, this clone was seen a few times. This chain joins TRBV11-2 and TRBJ1-3, with a weak D call TRBD1 (6 bases). This CDR3 is built from 16 residues. Per germline, CDR1 SGHAT and CDR2 FQNNGV. Trimming left V 1 base short and J 2 bases short, with 12 bases between. In nucleotides, the CDR3 is TGTGCCAGCAGCTTAGGTGGGGGCGAGCCTGGAAACACCATATATTTT. Its protein is CASSLGGGEPGNTIYF.

The rearrangement joins TRBV9 to TRBJ2-2; 7 bases match TRBD2. With 1 base clipped from V and 4 bases from J, the junction kept 10 bases outside the gene matches. This CDR3 has 17 residues. Germline V gene data show CDR1 as SGDLS and CDR2 as YYNGEE. CDR3 in DNA: TGTGCCAGCAGCGTAAGTCTGGCGGGAGCAGGCACCGGGGAGCTGTTTTTT. It codes for CASSVSLAGAGTGELFF. Variable domain in full (rest from reference TRBV9 and TRBJ2-2): DSGVTQTPKHLITATGQRVTLRCSPRSGDLSVYWYQQSLDQGLQFLIQYYNGEERAKGNILERFSAQQFPDLHSELNLSSLELGDSALYFCASSVSLAGAGTGELFFGEGSRLTVL.

The rearrangement uses TRBV2 and TRBJ1-2; D is unresolved. The CDR3 has 14 residues. Germline V gene lookup returns CDR1 SNHLY and CDR2 FYNNEI. V shed 7 bases and J shed 0 bases, with 12 bases lying between them. This CDR3 is CASKESAPNYGYTF. CDR3 sequence (DNA): TGTGCCAGCAAGGAGTCTGCCCCTAACTATGGCTACACCTTC. Looking up the rest from reference TRBV2 and TRBJ1-2 gives the full variable domain: EPEVTQTPSHQVTQMGQEVILRCVPISNHLYFYWYRQILGQKVEFLVSFYNNEISEKSEIFDDQFSVERPDGSNFTLKIRSTKLEDSAMYFCASKESAPNYGYTFGSGTRLTVV.

V is TRBV11-2 and J is TRBJ1-5; maybe TRBD1 (5 bases). Germline CDR1 reads SGHAT; CDR2 reads FQNNGV. CDR3 length: 15 amino acids. Trimming pared 3 bases from V and 4 bases from J, leaving 13 bases between. For the CDR3, the DNA is TGTGCCAGCAGCTTCGGCCAGGGAACAAATCAGCCCCAGCATTTT. It codes for CASSFGQGTNQPQHF.

The V and J genes are TRBV28 and TRBJ1-5; D gene ambiguous. The CDR3 extends over 15 amino acids. The germline gives CDR1 MDHEN, CDR2 SYDVKM. V was trimmed by 5 bases and J by 0 bases, leaving 11 bases between them. CDR3 sequence reads: CASSRRSYSNQPQHF. As DNA, the CDR3 is TGTGCCAGCAGTCGGAGGTCTTATAGCAATCAGCCCCAGCATTTT.

J is TRBJ2-1 and V is TRBV7-6, with 9 bases that match TRBD2. The trim removed 5 bases at V and 4 bases at J, leaving 9 bases unmatched. The V gene's germline CDR1 is SGHVS and CDR2 FNYEAQ. The CDR3 extends over 16 amino acids. The CDR3: CASSPQALAGYNEQFF. As DNA, the CDR3 is TGTGCCAGCAGCCCCCAGGCCCTAGCGGGGTACAATGAGCAGTTCTTC.

The chain is built from TRBV11-1 and TRBJ1-1; D unclear. This CDR3 has 13 amino acids. Germline loops: CDR1 SGHAT, CDR2 FQDESV (reference sequence). Trimming stripped 1 base from V and 7 bases from J, with 10 bases between. This CDR3 reads CASSLEREGEAFF. DNA of the CDR3: TGTGCCAGCAGCTTAGAACGAGAAGGTGAAGCTTTCTTT.

The chain recombines TRBV6-5 with TRBJ1-1; D might be TRBD1 (5 bases). Trimming stripped 6 bases from V and 4 bases from J, with 15 bases between. The CDR3 length is 14 residues. Germline V gives CDR1 MNHEY, CDR2 SVGAGI. The CDR3 coding sequence is TGTGCCAGCAGCGGTACAGGACGAAGCACTGAAGCTTTCTTT. Protein sequence: CASSGTGRSTEAFF.

The rearrangement joins TRBV7-9 to TRBJ1-3, with unresolved D. The CDR3 totals 16 residues. V was shortened by 5 bases and J by 1 base, with 15 bases between the two germline ends. CDR1 SEHNR and CDR2 FQNEAQ come from the germline V gene (reference sequence). CDR3 nucleotide sequence: TGTGCCAGCAGCCCTCGGAACCTACCTTCTGGAAACACCATATATTTT. The encoded protein is CASSPRNLPSGNTIYF. Together with reference TRBV7-9 and TRBJ1-3, the CDR3 gives the full variable domain: DTGVSQNPRHKITKRGQNVTFRCDPISEHNRLYWYRQTLGQGPEFLTYFQNEAQLEKSRLLSDRFSAERPKGSFSTLEIQRTEQGDSAMYLCASSPRNLPSGNTIYFGEGSWLTVV.

V usage is TRBV7-6 and J usage is TRBJ1-4, with TRBD1 matching 8 bases. The CDR3 is 15 residues long. After removal of 5 bases from V and 4 bases from J, the junction contained 6 bases not matched to a gene. Germline values: CDR1 SGHVS, CDR2 FNYEAQ. CDR3 sequence reads: CASSLGQGLNEKLFF. The DNA of the CDR3 is TGTGCCAGCAGCCTCGGACAGGGCCTTAATGAAAAACTGTTTTTT.

The V gene is TRBV6-5, the J gene TRBJ1-1; tentative D call: TRBD1 (6 bases). The germline gives CDR1 MNHEY, CDR2 SVGAGI. This CDR3 has 15 amino acids. The V end was cut by 0 bases, the J end by 0 bases, with 8 bases between. The CDR3 DNA reads TGTGCCAGCAGTTACTCGACAGGTATGAACACTGAAGCTTTCTTT. This codes for CASSYSTGMNTEAFF.

The chain carries TRBV24-1 and TRBJ2-1; possible D gene TRBD2, 7 bases. Germline V gene sequence: CDR1 KGHDR, CDR2 SFDVKD. This CDR3 spans 16 amino acids. Between the trimmed V and J ends, which lost 1 base and 0 bases, there was a span of 9 bases. CDR3 in DNA: TGTGCCACCAGTGATTTTCGGGGGGCCTCCTACAATGAGCAGTTCTTC. Translated, it gives CATSDFRGASYNEQFF.

V usage is TRBV28 and J usage is TRBJ2-5, with D perhaps TRBD2 (5 bases). The germline CDR1 and CDR2 sequences are MDHEN and SYDVKM. V was cut by 4 bases and J by 5 bases, with 14 bases left in between. The CDR3 is 14 amino acids. CDR3 bases: TGTGCCAGCAGTTCAACACTAGTTGTGGAGACCCAGTACTTC. Protein: CASSSTLVVETQYF.

The chain carries TRBV12-3 or TRBV12-4 and TRBJ2-2; TRBD2 aligns across 7 bases. CDR3 length equals 13 residues. The ends lost 6 bases at V and 7 bases at J; junction bases unmatched: 5. The CDR3 sequence: CASSLGTIGELFF. In nucleotides, the CDR3 is TGTGCCAGCAGCCTCGGGACTATCGGGGAGCTGTTTTTT.

The V call is TRBV28, the J call TRBJ2-1, with D perhaps TRBD1 or TRBD2 (6 bases each). Trimming stripped 5 bases from V and 0 bases from J, with 14 bases between. The V gene's germline CDR1 is MDHEN and CDR2 SYDVKM. This CDR3 comprises 16 residues. The chain's CDR3 is CASSTQGRGSYNEQFF. CDR3 nucleotides: TGTGCCAGCAGTACCCAGGGGCGGGGCTCCTACAATGAGCAGTTCTTC.

The chain links TRBV5-4 to TRBJ2-7; D is perhaps TRBD2 (7 bases). Trimming pared 4 bases from V and 0 bases from J, leaving 14 bases between. The CDR3 has 15 residues. Germline-derived CDR1 and CDR2 are SGHNT and YYREEE (reference sequence). Here the CDR3 reads CASSPRGTTSYEQYF. DNA of the CDR3: TGTGCCAGCAGCCCGAGGGGGACTACCTCCTACGAGCAGTACTTC. Complete variable domain (other parts from reference TRBV5-4 and TRBJ2-7): ETGVTQSPTHLIKTRGQQVTLRCSSQSGHNTVSWYQQALGQGPQFIFQYYREEENGRGNFPPRFSGLQFPNYSSELNVNALELDDSALYLCASSPRGTTSYEQYFGPGTRLTVT.

This clone was seen more than once but under ten times. V and J are TRBV24-1 and TRBJ2-5, with 9 positions matching TRBD1. Germline CDR1 and CDR2: KGHDR and SFDVKD. The CDR3 contains 16 residues. Unmatched junction bases numbered 5, after V lost 4 bases and J lost 0 bases. Written as DNA, the CDR3 is TGTGCCACCAGTGACCAGGGACAGGGCCACCAAGAGACCCAGTACTTC. This gives the protein CATSDQGQGHQETQYF.

CDR3 region: CASSYSKAGGNGYTF. Here the CDR3 DNA reads TGTGCCAGCAGTTACTCGAAGGCAGGGGGCAATGGCTACACCTTC. This sequence joins TRBV6-5 and TRBJ1-2, with 8 bases that match TRBD1. V dropped 0 bases and J dropped 6; count of bases not matched to a gene: 6. The CDR3 covers 15 residues. Germline CDR1 is MNHEY and CDR2 is SVGAGI.

The chain carries TRBV6-2 or TRBV6-3 and TRBJ1-4; D remains ambiguous. The CDR3 is made up of 14 amino acids. Trimming pared 2 bases from V and 6 bases from J, leaving 10 bases between. The germline gives CDR1 MNHEY, CDR2 SVGEGT. In DNA form, the CDR3 reads TGTGCCAGCAGTTACGCCTCGTCGGATGAAAAACTGTTTTTT. Its translation is CASSYASSDEKLFF.

The chain joins TRBV11-2 to TRBJ1-1; D unclear. CDR1 is SGHAT, CDR2 FQNNGV, per germline. The CDR3 loop spans 14 amino acids. V lost 6 bases, J lost 3 bases, and 14 bases lay in between. This chain's CDR3 is CASSRWRRDTEAFF. DNA for the CDR3: TGTGCCAGCAGTCGGTGGCGGAGGGACACTGAAGCTTTCTTT. Full variable domain (rest looked up from reference TRBV11-2 and TRBJ1-1): EAGVAQSPRYKIIEKRQSVAFWCNPISGHATLYWYQQILGQGPKLLIQFQNNGVVDDSQLPKDRFSAERLKGVDSTLKIQPAKLEDSAVYLCASSRWRRDTEAFFGQGTRLTVV.